These 30 T cell receptor beta chains were all obtained from the same sample, sequenced in a study of T cell repertoires in cytomegalovirus infection. These receptors are not linked to any known antigen. TCRdb re-analysed the reads in MiXCR, keeping a single row per CDR3 protein. The table records 450,000 to 650,000 distinct CDR3 sequences, just under 40% of them present only once. This material consisted of cultured PBMCs, taken from culture after CMV antigen stimulation. The receptor set was obtained from a human donor in good health (CMV status not recorded). Some clones in this sample may be carry-over from other donors' samples.

V usage is TRBV20-1 and J usage is TRBJ1-2, with D unclear. Trimming stripped 4 bases from V and 8 bases from J, with 17 bases between. This CDR3 comprises 13 residues. Per the germline V gene, CDR1 is DFQATT and CDR2 is SNEGSKA (reference sequence). The CDR3 DNA is TGCAGTGCTAACTTGGAGCCTAACGGGGGCTACACCTTC. It encodes CSANLEPNGGYTF.

This clonotype was detected only a few times. The rearrangement joins TRBV18 to TRBJ1-2; 7 bases map to TRBD1. CDR3 size: 13 residues. The trim removed 5 bases at V and 3 bases at J, leaving 3 bases unmatched. Germline values: CDR1 KGHSH, CDR2 LQKENI. DNA of the CDR3: TGTGCCAGCTCAACTGGACAGGACTATGGCTACACCTTC. As protein: CASSTGQDYGYTF.

The chain carries TRBV6-6 and TRBJ2-6; tentatively, D is TRBD1 (6 bases). Germline V gene sequence: CDR1 MNHNY, CDR2 SVGAGI (reference sequence). This CDR3 is 20 amino acids long. V was clipped by 5 bases and J by 0 bases, with 23 bases between them. The chain's CDR3 is CASSGLSTGSPYSGANVLTF. Here the CDR3 DNA reads TGTGCCAGCAGTGGATTAAGTACAGGGTCCCCGTACTCTGGGGCCAACGTCCTGACTTTC.

V is TRBV2 and J is TRBJ1-5; D is unresolved. Deletions cut 6 bases from V and 7 bases from J, with 16 bases between. Germline CDR1 reads SNHLY; CDR2 reads FYNNEI. This CDR3 region has 14 residues. Written as DNA, the CDR3 is TGTGCCAGCAGCAGAGAAGGGTTAATCCAGCCCCAGCATTTT. Protein product: CASSREGLIQPQHF.

In the case of this clonotype: This CDR3 fails to terminate in the conserved phenylalanine or tryptophan, so it likely reflects a read error. The limits of the CDR3 on the DNA are not certain, so only TCRdb's listed CDR3 is given. This CDR3 is CASSLDGACLFQ. The genes are TRBV7-8 and TRBJ2-7; the table gives TRBD1 as D, unverified against the DNA. Germline CDR1 and CDR2: SGHVS and FQNEAQ. A total of 12 residues make up the CDR3, ends included.

The table lists this clonotype with a count of one. One end of the junction varies from germline; a read error may be responsible. The rearrangement links TRBV7-2 to TRBJ2-3; TRBD2 aligns across 8 bases. The CDR3 loop spans 17 amino acids. Germline lookup yields CDR1 SGHTA and CDR2 FQGNSA. Here the CDR3 DNA reads TGTGCCAACAGCTCCTCGGCGGGCGGGGGGTTTGCAGATACGCAGTATTTT. It encodes CANSSSAGGGFADTQYF.

This chain links TRBV7-8 with TRBJ1-1; D unclear. This CDR3 region has 17 residues. V was shortened by 8 bases and J by 6 bases, with 28 bases between the two germline ends. The germline gives CDR1 SGHVS, CDR2 FQNEAQ. This chain's CDR3 is CASSIPGSPWIGAEAFF. CDR3 nucleotides: TGTGCCAGCTCAATACCGGGATCTCCCTGGATCGGCGCTGAAGCTTTCTTT.

The J gene is TRBJ2-2, the V gene TRBV5-4, with 7 bases fitting TRBD2. Trimming removed 2 bases from V and 4 bases from J; junction bases left unmatched: 5. The CDR3 runs 15 residues. Looked up from germline, CDR1 is SGHNT and CDR2 is YYREEE (reference sequence). CDR3 nucleotides: TGTGCCAGCAGCTTTTGGGCGGGAGCCACCGGGGAGCTGTTTTTT. This translates into CASSFWAGATGELFF.

The rearrangement uses TRBV5-8 and TRBJ2-3; D is possibly TRBD1 (5 bases). CDR3 length: 17 residues. V gave up 2 bases and J gave up 0 bases, with 16 bases separating them. Per the germline V gene, CDR1 is SGHTS and CDR2 is YDEGEE. CDR3 DNA sequence: TGTGCCAGCAGCTTCGTCAGGGTTGGTTCTAGCACAGATACGCAGTATTTT. Translating it yields CASSFVRVGSSTDTQYF. Combining the CDR3 with reference TRBV5-8 and TRBJ2-3 gives the whole variable domain EAGVTQSPTHLIKTRGQQATLRCSPISGHTSVYWYQQALGLGLQFLLWYDEGEERNRGNFPPRFSGRQFPNYSSELNVNALELEDSALYLCASSFVRVGSSTDTQYFGPGTRLTVL.

As concerns this clonotype: A much larger clone lies one base from this, so it may be a read error. The J gene is TRBJ1-4, the V gene TRBV7-2, with D hard to call. Germline CDR1 and CDR2: SGHTA and FQGNSA. This CDR3 region has 14 residues. This CDR3 reads CASGFGRINEKLFF. For the CDR3, the DNA is TGTGCCAGCGGCTTCGGGAGAATTAATGAAAAACTGTTTTTT.

The count of this clonotype is one. The chain joins TRBV12-3 or TRBV12-4 to TRBJ2-7, with TRBD2 matching over 7 bases. This CDR3 has 13 residues. With V trimmed by 8 bases and J by 5 bases, 9 bases remained unmatched. The CDR3 is CASRYGGGDEQYF. In nucleotides, the CDR3 is TGTGCCAGCCGATATGGGGGAGGGGACGAGCAGTACTTC.

The chain couples TRBV5-1 to TRBJ2-3, with D unclear. CDR1 SGHRS and CDR2 YFSETQ come from the germline V gene. V dropped 2 bases and J dropped 0 bases, with 10 bases sitting between them. CDR3 length equals 15 residues. CDR3 bases: TGCGCCAGCAGCTTCCTCGGCGACAGCACAGATACGCAGTATTTT. As protein: CASSFLGDSTDTQYF.

This clonotype has only one observation. The chain is built from TRBV5-5 and TRBJ2-7, with 9 bases that match TRBD1. Unmatched junction bases numbered 12, after V lost 5 bases and J lost 3 bases. This CDR3 has 16 amino acids. Germline CDR1 reads SGHKS; CDR2 reads YYEKEE (reference sequence). The DNA for the CDR3 is TGTGCCAGCAGTCGGTTAGCCGGGACAGGGAGCTACGAGCAGTACTTC. Translating it yields CASSRLAGTGSYEQYF.

This clonotype was found a few times. V usage is TRBV7-9 and J usage is TRBJ1-4, with 7 bases that match TRBD1. The CDR3 runs 14 residues. The germline V gene encodes CDR1 SEHNR and CDR2 FQNEAQ (reference sequence). The ends lost 5 bases at V and 3 bases at J; junction bases unmatched: 3. The CDR3 reads CASSPGQPNEKLFF. The CDR3 DNA reads as TGTGCCAGCAGCCCGGGACAGCCTAATGAAAAACTGTTTTTT. Complete variable domain (other parts from reference TRBV7-9 and TRBJ1-4): DTGVSQNPRHKITKRGQNVTFRCDPISEHNRLYWYRQTLGQGPEFLTYFQNEAQLEKSRLLSDRFSAERPKGSFSTLEIQRTEQGDSAMYLCASSPGQPNEKLFFGSGTQLSVL.

This clonotype was seen a handful of times. The rearrangement links TRBV7-2 to TRBJ2-1, with 8 bases that match TRBD1. V trimming: 5 bases; J trimming: 15 bases; junction bases outside the gene matches: 12. CDR3 size: 13 residues. Per the germline V gene, CDR1 is SGHTA and CDR2 is FQGNSA. The CDR3 loop is CASSPSGGNKLFF. The CDR3 DNA reads as TGTGCCAGCAGCCCCTCAGGGGGCAATAAACTGTTCTTC. Full variable domain (remainder filled in from reference TRBV7-2 and TRBJ2-1): GAGVSQSPSNKVTEKGKDVELRCDPISGHTALYWYRQSLGQGLEFLIYFQGNSAPDKSGLPSDRFSAERTGGSVSTLTIQRTQQEDSAVYLCASSPSGGNKLFFGPGTRLTVL.

The V gene is TRBV18, the J gene TRBJ1-1, with a tentative D call TRBD1 (6 bases). V was pared by 8 bases and J by 1 base, with 11 bases between. This CDR3 region has 13 residues. Germline V gives CDR1 KGHSH, CDR2 LQKENI. CDR3 coding DNA: TGTGCCAGCCAGGAGGGGGGGAACACTGAAGCTTTCTTT. Protein: CASQEGGNTEAFF.

V and J are TRBV6-2 or TRBV6-3 and TRBJ2-3, with D possibly called TRBD1 or TRBD2 (6 bases each). Germline CDR1 MNHEY, CDR2 SVGEGT. This CDR3 has 15 residues. Deletions cut 6 bases from V and 0 bases from J, with 13 bases between. CDR3 region: CASRPGGSSTDTQYF. DNA for the CDR3: TGTGCCAGCAGGCCCGGGGGCTCTAGCACAGATACGCAGTATTTT.

This clonotype has more than one count but fewer than ten. V usage is TRBV7-2 and J usage is TRBJ2-3; 7 positions match TRBD1. The CDR3 is 14 amino acids. Germline V gives CDR1 SGHTA, CDR2 FQGNSA. V trimming: 2 bases; J trimming: 6 bases; junction bases outside the gene matches: 5. The CDR3 DNA reads as TGTGCCAGCAGCTTAAACAGGGGATCCGATACGCAGTATTTT. Translating it yields CASSLNRGSDTQYF.

V is TRBV12-3 or TRBV12-4 and J is TRBJ2-3; 11 bases match TRBD2. The V segment lost 6 bases and the J segment 2 bases; nucleotides outside the gene matches: 7. The CDR3 has 16 residues. The CDR3 region has the DNA TGTGCCAGCAGCCAAGCGACTAGCGGGGCCACAGATACGCAGTATTTT. Residues: CASSQATSGATDTQYF.

The chain recombines TRBV5-1 with TRBJ2-7; possible D gene TRBD1, 5 bases. Germline CDR1 and CDR2: SGHRS and YFSETQ. Trimming removed 5 bases at V and 0 bases at J, with 15 bases between. The CDR3 spans 15 residues. The CDR3 is CASRDQPGLSYEQYF. The CDR3 DNA follows: TGCGCCAGCAGGGACCAACCAGGGCTCTCCTACGAGCAGTACTTC.

This chain connects TRBV7-9 to TRBJ2-1; 11 bases match TRBD2. The CDR3 runs 19 residues. In germline, CDR1 is SEHNR, CDR2 FQNEAQ (reference sequence). Germline trimming cut 5 bases from V and 4 bases from J; bases unmatched to any gene: 16. The CDR3 DNA is TGTGCCAGCAGCCTCACTAGCGGGGGACGCACTGAGCTTTACAATGAGCAGTTCTTC. Translating gives CASSLTSGGRTELYNEQFF.

The V and J genes are TRBV7-2 and TRBJ1-1; D uncertain. The CDR3 has 13 residues. Per the germline V gene, CDR1 is SGHTA and CDR2 is FQGNSA. V was cut by 3 bases and J by 0 bases, with 5 bases left in between. Here the CDR3 DNA reads TGTGCCAGCAGCTTGAATGTGAACACTGAAGCTTTCTTT. Its protein is CASSLNVNTEAFF.

This clonotype appeared a few times. CDR3 DNA sequence: TGTGCCAGCAGCTTAGCAAGGCCTGGCACCGGGGAGCTGTTTTTT. Translated, it gives CASSLARPGTGELFF. The chain recombines TRBV7-2 with TRBJ2-2, with unresolved D. V was pared by 0 bases and J by 4 bases, with 9 bases between. There are 15 residues in the CDR3. Germline CDR1 and CDR2: SGHTA and FQGNSA.

V gene TRBV12-3 or TRBV12-4 combines with J gene TRBJ2-5, with 7 bases aligning to TRBD1. V lost 6 bases, J lost 5 bases, and 12 bases stayed unmatched. The CDR3 consists of 15 residues. The CDR3 is CASSQIQGGTETQYF. CDR3 coding DNA: TGTGCCAGCAGCCAAATTCAAGGGGGCACGGAGACCCAGTACTTC.

This clonotype was recorded at least ten times. The J gene is TRBJ2-5, the V gene TRBV7-2; D gene unclear. Trimming took off 1 base at V and 2 bases at J, with 8 bases between the two ends. CDR1 SGHTA and CDR2 FQGNSA come from the germline V gene. The CDR3 has 14 residues. This CDR3 reads CASSLVRSQETQYF. CDR3 bases: TGTGCCAGCAGCTTAGTCAGGTCGCAAGAGACCCAGTACTTC.

The chain employs TRBV6-2 or TRBV6-3 and TRBJ2-1; maybe TRBD2 (5 bases). Trimming cost V 2 bases and J 7 bases, with 6 bases left between them. Germline loops: CDR1 MNHEY, CDR2 SVGEGT. The CDR3 consists of 12 residues. CDR3 bases: TGTGCCAGCAGTTACAGGAGGAATGAGCAGTTCTTC. Its protein is CASSYRRNEQFF.

The chain combines TRBV12-3 or TRBV12-4 with TRBJ2-7; D possibly corresponds to TRBD2 (5 bases). V was clipped by 3 bases and J by 0 bases, with 9 bases between them. The CDR3 sequence is 14 residues long. The CDR3 DNA is TGTGCCAGCAGTTTCGGGGTCGGCTCCTACGAGCAGTACTTC. Its translation is CASSFGVGSYEQYF.

This clonotype has a count of ten or more. J is TRBJ2-3 and V is TRBV20-1; the match to TRBD1 covers 10 bases. The CDR3 runs to 18 residues. The V gene's germline CDR1 is DFQATT and CDR2 SNEGSKA (reference sequence). The ends lost 1 base at V and 8 bases at J; junction bases unmatched: 18. CDR3 sequence (DNA): TGCAGTGCTAGAGTCCAGACAGGGGGCATTGGGCTGATTGGTACGCAGTATTTT. Its protein product is CSARVQTGGIGLIGTQYF.

This clonotype was seen a handful of times. V usage is TRBV6-2 or TRBV6-3 and J usage is TRBJ2-5; possible D gene TRBD2, 6 bases. Trimming left V 5 bases short and J 2 bases short, with 18 bases between. Germline values: CDR1 MNHEY, CDR2 SVGEGT. The length of the CDR3 is 16 residues. CDR3 nucleotides: TGTGCCAGCAGTCGACCCCGACTAGTCGTACAAGAGACCCAGTACTTC. Translating gives CASSRPRLVVQETQYF.

Only a few counts were recorded for this clonotype. This chain links TRBV20-1 with TRBJ2-1; 9 bases are a match to TRBD2. CDR1 DFQATT and CDR2 SNEGSKA come from the germline V gene (reference sequence). CDR3 length equals 16 residues. The junction had 6 bases not matched to a gene; V was cut back by 3 bases and J by 0 bases. CDR3 sequence: CSASPSGISSYNEQFF. For the CDR3, the DNA is TGCAGTGCTAGCCCTAGCGGGATCAGCTCCTACAATGAGCAGTTCTTC.